This entry is about one T cell receptor (beta chain). This entry is derived from a study of T cell repertoires in urothelial bladder cancer. Germline CDR1 is SGHRS and CDR2 is YFSETQ. Trimming left V 1 base short and J 4 bases short, with 11 bases between. The CDR3 runs to 14 residues. Data came from immunoSEQ multiplex PCR; TCRdb stores just in-frame clones and leaves some out. The table shows fewer than 15,000 clones, with around three fifths occurring only once. This clonotype was sampled from a human donor with urothelial carcinoma. The J gene is TRBJ1-1, the V gene TRBV5-1; D unresolved. Sequencing input: tumor-infiltrating cells from bladder cancer. The CDR3 here is CASSLWESRTEAFF. In DNA, the CDR3 is TGCGCCAGCAGCTTGTGGGAGTCGCGCACTGAAGCTTTCTTT. Variable domain in full (rest from reference TRBV5-1 and TRBJ1-1): KAGVTQTPRYLIKTRGQQVTLSCSPISGHRSVSWYQQTPGQGLQFLFEYFSETQRNKGNFPGRFSGRQFSNSRSEMNVSTLELGDSALYLCASSLWESRTEAFFGQGTRLTVV.